The clone carrying this T cell receptor (beta chain) was seen only once. As yet, its antigen is unknown. This sample is drawn from a study of cytomegalovirus exposure and HLA in healthy donors. On the study more broadly: In a previous analysis, some 110 million unique TCR beta sequences were found from about 179 million T cells.

The PCR employed 60 Vbeta primers together with 13 Jbeta primers. Sequencing was performed with immunoSEQ multiplex PCR; in TCRdb, only in-frame clones are kept and a portion is missing. The sample consists of 93,000 or so clones, 84% of them appearing once. Points from the study as a whole: Exclusion applied to some V segments, including TRBV6-2 and TRBV6-3, as they were indistinguishable.

Germline V lookup: CDR1 MGHRA, CDR2 YSYEKL. The CDR3 spans 16 residues. The J segment lost 0 bases and the V segment lost 3 bases, leaving 5 bases of the junction unmatched. The sequence was obtained from a woman under 30 in good health and CMV-seropositive. The gene calls are TRBV4-1 and TRBJ2-7; 10 nucleotides agree with TRBD2. Sequenced sample: PBMCs. The CDR3 reads CASSQVAGGASYEQYF. CDR3 in DNA: TGCGCCAGCAGCCAGGTAGCGGGAGGTGCCTCCTACGAGCAGTACTTC.